The rows below give T cell receptor beta chains drawn from one sample of a study of T cell responses to AZD1222 COVID-19 vaccine. Sequencing was performed with immunoSEQ multiplex PCR; in TCRdb, only in-frame clones are kept and a portion is missing. The sample contains fewer than 200,000 clones, approximately 90% of which appear only once. Specimen: peripheral blood, collected 28 days after the second AZD1222 dose. The receptors derive from an adult who received the AZD1222 COVID-19 vaccine. Both conserved end residues are part of each CDR3. Fields, in order: V gene, D gene, CDR3 protein. A D gene is named only where the DNA matches it firmly.

v_gene: TRBV9; d_gene: NA; CDR3aa: CASSASAWMKDRNYGYTF
v_gene: TRBV7-2; d_gene: TRBD2; CDR3aa: CASSPSGSGYEQYF
v_gene: TRBV6-2/TRBV6-3; d_gene: TRBD1; CDR3aa: CASSLDRGYEQYF
v_gene: TRBV5-1; d_gene: TRBD2; CDR3aa: CASSLGTSGDNEQFF
v_gene: TRBV7-9; d_gene: NA; CDR3aa: CASSLPGPQNTIYF
v_gene: TRBV5-5; d_gene: NA; CDR3aa: CASSHPGDRRNTGELFF
v_gene: TRBV6-2/TRBV6-3; d_gene: NA; CDR3aa: CASSYSIRRGRSPAGANVLTF
v_gene: TRBV7-9; d_gene: NA; CDR3aa: CASSLDGGKSGYTF
v_gene: TRBV4-3; d_gene: NA; CDR3aa: CASSQVAQSYEQYF
v_gene: TRBV12-3/TRBV12-4; d_gene: NA; CDR3aa: CASSALAGLGYTF
v_gene: TRBV7-9; d_gene: NA; CDR3aa: CASSLQKGSFAEAFF
v_gene: TRBV7-2; d_gene: TRBD2; CDR3aa: CASSLVMGLAQPGELFF
v_gene: TRBV7-2; d_gene: TRBD2; CDR3aa: CASSPRHFEREVPKYEQYF
v_gene: TRBV5-5; d_gene: TRBD2; CDR3aa: CASSLGSGRSPRVQFF
v_gene: TRBV9; d_gene: NA; CDR3aa: CASSASGGYTF
v_gene: TRBV10-3; d_gene: NA; CDR3aa: CATSGQLSNQPQHF